Below, 10 T cell receptor beta chains from the same sample are listed, as sequenced in a study of CD8 T cells in Susac syndrome. Reverse transcription of about 0.45 to 1 ug RNA used random hexamers. TCRdb reprocessed the immunoSEQ multiplex PCR reads via MiXCR and lists one record per CDR3 protein. Counted here are 100,000 to 150,000 distinct CDR3 sequences, about 93% occurring once; the ten biggest clones make up 0.087%. The sequencing sample was made of CD4+ T cells from PBMCs. The receptors originated from a human donor in good health.

In nucleotides, the CDR3 is TGCAGTGCTAGAGATCGTCGCAAGGGAGTCGCCGAGCAGTACTTC. This gives the protein CSARDRRKGVAEQYF. The rearrangement links TRBV20-1 to TRBJ2-7, with D maybe TRBD2 (5 bases). CDR3 size: 15 residues. Germline V gives CDR1 DFQATT, CDR2 SNEGSKA (reference sequence). The V end was cut by 0 bases, the J end by 6 bases, with 18 bases between.

CDR3 sequence reads: CAIRPLPGQGRWGTGELFF. CDR3 nucleotide sequence: TGTGCCATCAGACCACTTCCGGGACAGGGTCGATGGGGCACCGGGGAGCTGTTTTTT. The rearrangement uses TRBV10-3 and TRBJ2-2; TRBD1 matches at 9 bases. Unmatched junction bases numbered 18, after V lost 6 bases and J lost 4 bases. Germline CDR1 is ENHRY and CDR2 is SYGVKD. The CDR3 runs to 19 residues.

This clonotype has just one count. The chain recombines TRBV11-2 with TRBJ2-2; D ambiguous. Looked up from germline, CDR1 is SGHAT and CDR2 is FQNNGV. Trimming pared 6 bases from V and 5 bases from J, leaving 10 bases between. The CDR3 consists of 13 residues. DNA for the CDR3: TGTGCCAGCAGTGACGATAGGACCGGGGAGCTGTTTTTT. Amino acids: CASSDDRTGELFF.

The genes are TRBV20-1 and TRBJ2-7; 11 bases are shared with TRBD1. The CDR3 is made up of 14 amino acids. CDR1 is DFQATT and CDR2 is SNEGSKA in the germline V gene (reference sequence). The ends lost 5 bases at V and 5 bases at J; junction bases unmatched: 8. Here the CDR3 reads CSAFTGTGGNEQYF. The CDR3 DNA follows: TGCAGTGCTTTCACCGGGACAGGGGGAAACGAGCAGTACTTC.

The V gene is TRBV29-1, the J gene TRBJ2-1; 9 nucleotides agree with TRBD2. J lost 0 bases, V lost 2 bases, and 2 bases had no gene match. The CDR3 has 15 amino acids. CDR1 and CDR2 from the germline V gene are SQVTM and ANQGSEA. Written as DNA, the CDR3 is TGCAGCGTTGAATTAGCGGGAGACTCCTACAATGAGCAGTTCTTC. It encodes CSVELAGDSYNEQFF.

The rearrangement uses TRBV3-1 and TRBJ1-1; the D gene is possibly TRBD1 (5 bases). V shed 3 bases and J shed 1 base, with 9 bases lying between them. CDR3 length: 14 amino acids. From germline, CDR1 is LGHDT and CDR2 YNNKEL (reference sequence). The chain's CDR3 is CASSQVGENTEAFF. The CDR3 DNA reads as TGTGCCAGCAGCCAGGTGGGGGAGAACACTGAAGCTTTCTTT.

This sequence joins TRBV7-2 and TRBJ1-5; D may be TRBD1 (5 bases). CDR3 length equals 12 residues. Germline CDR1 SGHTA, CDR2 FQGNSA. V lost 4 bases, J lost 5 bases, and 6 bases lay in between. The CDR3 here is CASSWGDQPQHF. Here the CDR3 DNA reads TGTGCCAGCAGCTGGGGGGATCAGCCCCAGCATTTT.

The genes are TRBV3-1 and TRBJ2-3; D gene ambiguous. The length of the CDR3 is 14 residues. Germline V lookup: CDR1 LGHDT, CDR2 YNNKEL (reference sequence). Trimming left V 0 bases short and J 7 bases short, with 11 bases between. In DNA form, the CDR3 reads TGTGCCAGCAGCCAAGAATACACACGAAATACGCAGTATTTT. It translates to CASSQEYTRNTQYF.

This chain connects TRBV7-2 to TRBJ2-1; 7 nucleotides line up with TRBD1. J gave up 1 base and V 3 bases, and 3 bases lay outside the gene matches. This CDR3 is built from 15 residues. Germline CDR1 reads SGHTA; CDR2 reads FQGNSA. CDR3 amino acids: CASSFRDSSYNEQFF. Here the CDR3 DNA reads TGTGCCAGCAGCTTCCGGGACAGTTCCTACAATGAGCAGTTCTTC.

This clonotype was detected a few times. V and J are TRBV19 and TRBJ1-5; a weak D match, TRBD1 (5 bases). The germline CDR1 and CDR2 sequences are LNHDA and SQIVND (reference sequence). The CDR3 spans 14 residues. V was trimmed by 5 bases and J by 2 bases, leaving 10 bases between them. CDR3 in amino acids: CASSPRDGNQPQHF. The CDR3 DNA sequence: TGTGCCAGTAGTCCCCGGGACGGCAATCAGCCCCAGCATTTT.